This T cell receptor beta chain was sequenced in a study of T cell responses to AZD1222 COVID-19 vaccine. Measured with immunoSEQ multiplex PCR; TCRdb has only the in-frame clones, and not every one. The data show 120,000 to 150,000 clones, with 88% seen just once and about 3.4% held by the top ten. There are 12 residues in the CDR3. CDR1 is KGHSH and CDR2 is LQKENI in the germline V gene. Deletions cut 6 bases from V and 5 bases from J, with 10 bases between. The sample was peripheral blood, taken 28 days after the second AZD1222 dose. This chain links TRBV18 with TRBJ1-1; D unclear. This TCR was recovered from an adult who received the AZD1222 COVID-19 vaccine. The DNA for the CDR3 is TGTGCCAGCTCCCTCCTCGGAACTGAAGCTTTCTTT. Amino acids: CASSLLGTEAFF.